The following is a T cell receptor (beta chain) sequence with its context. The specificity of this receptor is unknown. The sample holds no much larger clone one base away, and base qualities are not on file. These data originate in a study of Graves' ophthalmopathy and Graves' hyperthyroidism (dated by TCRdb to the late 2010s). Notes on the research overall: Peripheral blood was collected at initial diagnosis, before any treatment. Once sampling was done, hyperthyroidism patients were given methimazole at a starting dose of 30 mg daily, while ophthalmopathy patients were given high-dose intravenous methylprednisolone. An independent validation cohort was composed of 18 to 20 hyperthyroidism patients and approximately 15 patients who later progressed from hyperthyroidism to ophthalmopathy. The 100 discovery patients were randomly divided into training and test sets at a 7:3 ratio. To explore V-J signatures that separate ophthalmopathy from hyperthyroidism, a discovery set of about 100 patients was enrolled, consisting of approximately 44 with ophthalmopathy and around 60 with stable hyperthyroidism. In total, around 140 blood samples were TCR-sequenced: under 45 ophthalmopathy, approximately 80 hyperthyroidism and about 17 hyperthyroidism-to-ophthalmopathy patients. The study used TCR beta repertoire signatures to distinguish Graves' ophthalmopathy from Graves' hyperthyroidism and to predict progression to ophthalmopathy. In several hyperthyroidism patients, the T-cell repertoires found in thyroid tissue were compared with those found in blood.

Ophthalmopathy patients were characterized by moderately to severely active disease, a Clinical Activity Score of at least 3, a NOSPECS grade of at least 4, and a disease duration under 3 months. Patients with other autoimmune diseases, uncontrolled infections, pregnancy or lactation were excluded. Clinical symptoms, serum thyroxine, TRAb, thyroid ultrasound and orbital computed tomography were used for diagnosis. PBMCs were isolated from 7.5 to 10 ml of fresh peripheral blood by Ficoll-Paque density gradient centrifugation. Trizol reagent was used to extract the total RNA, and its quality was then checked on an Agilent 2100 Bioanalyzer. For repertoire sequencing, TCR beta CDR3 regions were amplified from RNA transcripts. HTBI primers and the Qiagen OneStep RT-PCR kit were used in a first-round RT-PCR, which was followed by a second-round multiplex PCR, size selection and purification. Libraries were sequenced on an Illumina HiSeq2000 using paired-end 100 bp reads. Concerning the study's data processing: SOAPnuke was used to process the reads, removing any read that contained adapters or uncalled bases, had a mean Phred below 15, or lacked an exact match to the constant primer or identifier. COPE v1.2.5 was used to merge high-quality paired reads. Each unique nucleotide sequence was defined as a clonotype, and clonotypes were aligned to IMGT TRB V, D and J references with MiTCR v1.1. Only V-J combinations with frequency above 0.0001 were analysed, covering about 99% of repertoires. For each V-J combination, a TCR clonal expansion and chaos score was defined as the ratio of F50 clonal expansion to chaos observed in the TCRdist matrix. Welch's t-statistics and random forest were used to narrow the features down to 10 to 15 V-J combinations, which were then fed into a naive Bayes classifier. The Morisita-Horn index was used to measure how similar the thyroid and blood repertoires were. TCRdb ran its own pipeline on the public reads, namely fastp trimming at Q25 and MiXCR clone calling, and kept in-frame beta chains. Every entry covers one CDR3 protein and lists the most common genes and DNA from its rows. TCRdb's processing, not the study's, gives the V and J calls here. In all, the sample holds 150,000 to 200,000 distinct CDR3 sequences, and around 40% of those were seen once. Of the sample, over 7% is held by the ten largest clones.

There are 14 amino acids in the CDR3, from cysteine to phenylalanine inclusive. Only the CDR3 region is kept as DNA, spanning 42 bases read in frame from base 1. V is pared back by 7 bases and J by 2 bases, with 14 bases lying between the germline termini. The CDR1 and CDR2 encoded by the germline V gene are MNHNS and SASEGT. Study-level results and caveats: Most expanded thyroid clonotypes with frequency above 0.001 were also detected in blood, suggesting blood repertoires may reflect the thyroid immune response. No statistical method was used to set the sample size in advance, and the investigators knew which group each participant was assigned to. In cross-validation, the 13-signature model distinguished ophthalmopathy from stable hyperthyroidism with nearly 90% sensitivity and 81.08% specificity, and in the test set the corresponding values were roughly 80% and 76%. In validation, the model predicted ophthalmopathy progression with nearly 71% sensitivity and 72.22% specificity; around twelve predicted patients were CT-confirmed with GO in a median of about 6.1 months.

The TCR sequence derives from a man younger than 40 with Graves' ophthalmopathy. Donor details come from another sample of the same person, matched by shared clones. The V gene is TRBV6-1 and the J gene is TRBJ1-2, with the D gene not clear enough to name. Sequencing input: peripheral blood. The CDR3 has the sequence CASTLDGLNYGYTF. DNA sequence: TGTGCCAGCACCTTGGACGGATTGAACTATGGCTACACCTTC.